What follows are 19 T cell receptor beta chains derived from one specimen sequenced in a study of T cells in Graves' hyperthyroidism and ophthalmopathy. The CDR3 regions of TCR beta were amplified from RNA transcripts. RT-PCR in the first round (using the HTBI primer set) targeted the TCR CDR3. From the multiplex PCR reads, TCRdb called clonotypes with MiXCR, one entry per CDR3 protein. This table has around 690,000 distinct CDR3 sequences, more than 20% appearing once. The sequencing input was blood. The receptors come from a man aged 30 to 39 with Graves' ophthalmopathy.

This clonotype was seen a handful of times. CDR3 loop: CASSLSGSDEQFF. CDR3 nucleotide sequence: TGTGCCAGCAGCTTAAGCGGGAGTGATGAGCAGTTCTTC. J is TRBJ2-1 and V is TRBV11-3; 8 bases agree with TRBD2. CDR3 size: 13 residues. Germline trimming cut 2 bases from V and 8 bases from J; bases unmatched to any gene: 2. CDR1 and CDR2 (germline): SGHNT, YENEEA.

This clonotype was seen many times. The gene calls are TRBV20-1 and TRBJ1-2, with 12 positions matching TRBD1. The junction had 6 bases not matched to a gene; V was cut back by 5 bases and J by 8 bases. CDR1 DFQATT and CDR2 SNEGSKA come from the germline V gene (reference sequence). There are 13 residues in the CDR3. The CDR3 sequence is CSAGTGGLDGYTF. For the CDR3, the DNA is TGCAGTGCTGGGACAGGGGGCCTTGACGGCTACACCTTC.

This clonotype was detected only a few times. The CDR3 nucleotides are TGTGCCAGCAGTGTCATCCAGGACGGGACCCAGTACTTC. It encodes CASSVIQDGTQYF. This rearrangement joins TRBV2 to TRBJ2-5; D is unclear. V shed 4 bases and J shed 7 bases, with 13 bases lying between them. The germline V gene encodes CDR1 SNHLY and CDR2 FYNNEI. The CDR3 sequence is 13 residues long.

As regards this clonotype: Just one base apart from a much larger clone, this may be a read error. The chain carries TRBV28 and TRBJ1-5; D is unresolved. The CDR3 runs to 16 residues. Germline CDR1 and CDR2: MDHEN and SYDVKM. Here the CDR3 DNA reads TGTGCCGGCAGTTCGCTACAAGGCCCTCTGGATCAGCCCCAGCATTTT. Encoded protein: CAGSSLQGPLDQPQHF.

The chain carries TRBV6-5 and TRBJ1-6; the match to TRBD1 covers 7 bases. V shed 8 bases and J 5 bases; nucleotides not matched to a gene: 6. Per the germline V gene, CDR1 is MNHEY and CDR2 is SVGAGI. The CDR3 consists of 14 residues. The CDR3 nucleotides are TGTGCCAGCCGTACACAGGGGAATAATTCACCCCTCCACTTT. It encodes CASRTQGNNSPLHF.

This clonotype was observed at least ten times. V and J are TRBV6-1 and TRBJ2-7; a possible D gene is TRBD1 (6 bases). Deletions cut 6 bases from V and 0 bases from J, with 9 bases between. CDR1 is MNHNS, CDR2 SASEGT, per germline. The CDR3 extends over 13 amino acids. DNA of the CDR3: TGTGCCAGCAGAACAGGGAGCTCCTACGAGCAGTACTTC. As protein: CASRTGSSYEQYF.

The chain carries TRBV20-1 and TRBJ1-2; D might be TRBD1 (6 bases). Germline V lookup: CDR1 DFQATT, CDR2 SNEGSKA (reference sequence). V was clipped by 3 bases and J by 8 bases, with 13 bases between them. This CDR3 is 12 amino acids long. CDR3 in DNA: TGCAGTGCTAGCCACGGACAGCCCGGCTACACCTTC. Its protein is CSASHGQPGYTF.

J is TRBJ2-1 and V is TRBV28; D is perhaps TRBD1 (5 bases). The germline V gene encodes CDR1 MDHEN and CDR2 SYDVKM. This CDR3 spans 17 amino acids. V was cut by 3 bases and J by 7 bases, with 22 bases left in between. The CDR3 coding sequence is TGTGCCAGCAGTTTTTCTCCAGATGTGGGGCCAGTTAATGAGCAGTTCTTC. As protein: CASSFSPDVGPVNEQFF. The whole variable domain, remainder taken from reference TRBV28 and TRBJ2-1, is DVKVTQSSRYLVKRTGEKVFLECVQDMDHENMFWYRQDPGLGLRLIYFSYDVKMKEKGDIPEGYSVSREKKERFSLILESASTNQTSMYLCASSFSPDVGPVNEQFFGPGTRLTVL.

This clonotype showed up many times. The chain recombines TRBV30 with TRBJ1-1; D ambiguous. V lost 5 bases and J 1 base, leaving 11 bases between the germline ends. CDR3 size: 13 residues. Germline CDR1 reads GTSNPN; CDR2 reads SVGIG (reference sequence). For the CDR3, the DNA is TGTGCCTGGGCGGCGGACGGGAACACTGAAGCTTTCTTT. Translated: CAWAADGNTEAFF.

This clonotype was recorded a few times. The CDR3 here is CSVEHRGGEQYF. The CDR3 coding sequence is TGCAGCGTTGAACACAGGGGCGGTGAGCAGTACTTC. This chain links TRBV29-1 with TRBJ2-7; TRBD1 aligns across 7 bases. Trimming at V came to 2 bases and at J to 7 bases, leaving 5 bases not matched to a gene. Per the germline V gene, CDR1 is SQVTM and CDR2 is ANQGSEA. The CDR3 has 12 amino acids.

This clonotype occurred a few times. The genes are TRBV6-1 and TRBJ2-2; D may match TRBD1 or TRBD2 (7 bases each). Germline CDR1 MNHNS, CDR2 SASEGT. Trimming cost V 6 bases and J 5 bases, with 22 bases left between them. The CDR3 extends over 17 amino acids. CDR3 amino acids: CASSRSGGGKLTGELFF. CDR3 DNA: TGTGCCAGCAGCCGCTCAGGGGGGGGAAAGCTAACCGGGGAGCTGTTTTTT.

V usage is TRBV6-1 and J usage is TRBJ2-1; 7 bases fit TRBD2. The V gene's germline CDR1 is MNHNS and CDR2 SASEGT. V lost 6 bases and J lost 10; bases outside the gene matches: 3. The CDR3 runs to 11 residues. CDR3 residues: CASRTGGEQFF. The CDR3 DNA is TGTGCCAGCAGGACCGGGGGGGAGCAGTTCTTC.

This clonotype has at least ten counts. This chain links TRBV2 with TRBJ2-5; 11 nucleotides line up with TRBD1. The ends lost 6 bases at V and 1 base at J; junction bases unmatched: 7. CDR1 is SNHLY and CDR2 is FYNNEI in the germline V gene. There are 16 residues in the CDR3. The CDR3 bases are TGTGCCAGCAGGACCCTTGGGACAGGGGGCCAAGAGACCCAGTACTTC. It codes for CASRTLGTGGQETQYF. The variable domain in full, completed from reference TRBV2 and TRBJ2-5, reads EPEVTQTPSHQVTQMGQEVILRCVPISNHLYFYWYRQILGQKVEFLVSFYNNEISEKSEIFDDQFSVERPDGSNFTLKIRSTKLEDSAMYFCASRTLGTGGQETQYFGPGTRLLVL.

The V gene is TRBV6-1, the J gene TRBJ2-7; tentative D call: TRBD1 (5 bases). The CDR3 loop spans 12 amino acids. Germline V gives CDR1 MNHNS, CDR2 SASEGT. The V and J ends lost 7 bases and 3 bases respectively, with 10 bases between them. CDR3 residues: CASTQTVYEQYF. CDR3 in DNA: TGTGCCAGCACCCAGACAGTCTACGAGCAGTACTTC.

As concerns this clonotype: An end of the junction does not agree with germline; a read error may underlie this. V and J are TRBV30 and TRBJ1-1; maybe TRBD1 (5 bases). Germline CDR1 and CDR2: GTSNPN and SVGIG (reference sequence). The CDR3 is 13 residues long. This CDR3 reads CTWTTGTRTEAFF. The CDR3 DNA is TGTACCTGGACGACCGGGACCCGCACTGAAGCTTTCTTT.

This chain links TRBV6-1 with TRBJ2-7, with D possibly TRBD1 on 5 matching bases. The CDR3 is 11 residues long. V gave up 8 bases and J gave up 6 bases, with 11 bases separating them. The germline CDR1 and CDR2 sequences are MNHNS and SASEGT. The CDR3 bases are TGTGCCAGCGGTCAGGGCCTCGAGCAGTACTTC. It encodes CASGQGLEQYF.

The rearrangement joins TRBV30 to TRBJ2-6; the D gene could be TRBD1 or TRBD2 (5 bases each). The CDR3 spans 14 residues. Trimming took off 5 bases at V and 4 bases at J, with 12 bases between the two ends. CDR1 and CDR2 from the germline V gene are GTSNPN and SVGIG (reference sequence). This CDR3 reads CAWEGRDGANVLTF. The CDR3 region has the DNA TGTGCCTGGGAGGGCAGGGACGGGGCCAACGTCCTGACTTTC. Full variable domain (rest looked up from reference TRBV30 and TRBJ2-6): SQTIHQWPATLVQPVGSPLSLECTVEGTSNPNLYWYRQAAGRGLQLLFYSVGIGQISSEVPQNLSASRPQDRQFILSSKKLLLSDSGFYLCAWEGRDGANVLTFGAGSRLTVL.

This chain links TRBV27 with TRBJ2-7; D unresolved. CDR1 and CDR2 from the germline V gene are MNHEY and SMNVEV (reference sequence). With 5 bases removed from V and 9 bases from J, the gap between germline ends came to 11 bases. The CDR3 has 11 residues. The CDR3: CASSERQVQYF. The CDR3 region has the DNA TGTGCCAGCAGTGAGCGACAAGTGCAGTACTTC.

Ten or more counts support this clonotype. The chain uses TRBV7-9 and TRBJ2-7; 9 positions agree with TRBD1. Looked up from germline, CDR1 is SEHNR and CDR2 is FQNEAQ (reference sequence). This CDR3 comprises 14 residues. With 5 bases clipped from V and 3 bases from J, the junction kept 5 bases outside the gene matches. CDR3 protein: CASSPDRGHYEQYF. As DNA, the CDR3 is TGTGCCAGCAGCCCGGACAGGGGACACTACGAGCAGTACTTC.